These 30 T cell receptor beta chains were all obtained from the same sample, sequenced in a study of T cell repertoires in cytomegalovirus infection (dated by TCRdb to the late 2010s). TCRdb names Illumina HiSeq 1500 as the instrument used. The raw public data were reprocessed by TCRdb itself: fastp quality trimming at Q25, MiXCR clonotype calling, in-frame beta chains only. Rows with one shared CDR3 protein collapse into an entry with the most common genes and DNA. The sample data list around 350,000 distinct CDR3 sequences, and 15% to 20% of these were observed just once. The ten largest make up roughly 8.7% of the sample. Sequencing input: PBMCs. The source of these receptors is a human donor in good health (CMV status not recorded). Some clones in this sample may be carry-over from other donors' samples.

This sequence joins TRBV29-1 and TRBJ2-6, with a possible D match to TRBD2 (6 bases). The length of the CDR3 is 14 residues. Trimming took off 4 bases at V and 2 bases at J, with 9 bases between the two ends. Per the germline V gene, CDR1 is SQVTM and CDR2 is ANQGSEA. The CDR3 DNA sequence: TGCAGCGTTGTAGGAGGGCCTGGGGCCAACGTCCTGACTTTC. It translates to CSVVGGPGANVLTF. The variable domain in full, completed from reference TRBV29-1 and TRBJ2-6, reads SAVISQKPSRDICQRGTSLTIQCQVDSQVTMMFWYRQQPGQSLTLIATANQGSEATYESGFVIDKFPISRPNLTFSTLTVSNMSPEDSSIYLCSVVGGPGANVLTFGAGSRLTVL.

This clonotype has at least ten counts. The chain employs TRBV7-2 and TRBJ1-2; tentative D call: TRBD1 (5 bases). The CDR3 is made up of 13 amino acids. CDR1 is SGHTA, CDR2 FQGNSA, per germline. The V and J ends lost 1 base and 10 bases respectively, with 13 bases between them. The CDR3: CASSLGAQGTYTF. DNA for the CDR3: TGTGCCAGCAGCTTAGGGGCCCAGGGTACCTACACCTTC.

In its sample, this clonotype was seen many times. The genes are TRBV7-2 and TRBJ2-3; tentatively, D is TRBD2 (5 bases). CDR3 length equals 15 residues. The V and J ends lost 5 bases and 2 bases respectively, with 14 bases between them. In germline, CDR1 is SGHTA, CDR2 FQGNSA. CDR3 in amino acids: CASSHFERPTDTQYF. The DNA of the CDR3 is TGTGCCAGCAGCCATTTTGAGCGGCCCACAGATACGCAGTATTTT.

The chain joins TRBV20-1 to TRBJ1-1; the D is unclear. Looked up from germline, CDR1 is DFQATT and CDR2 is SNEGSKA (reference sequence). There are 11 residues in the CDR3. The V end was cut by 5 bases, the J end by 1 base, with 5 bases between. The CDR3 region is CSAHENTEAFF. The DNA for the CDR3 is TGCAGTGCTCATGAGAACACTGAAGCTTTCTTT.

The rearrangement joins TRBV15 to TRBJ2-7; D unclear. V was shortened by 5 bases and J by 7 bases, with 15 bases between the two germline ends. CDR3 length equals 13 residues. Looked up from germline, CDR1 is LNHNV and CDR2 is YYDKDF (reference sequence). Here the CDR3 DNA reads TGTGCCACCAGCTCCTCCTTTATGGGGGAGCAGTACTTC. Amino acid sequence: CATSSSFMGEQYF. The entire variable domain, with the rest obtained from reference TRBV15 and TRBJ2-7, is as follows: DAMVIQNPRYQVTQFGKPVTLSCSQTLNHNVMYWYQQKSSQAPKLLFHYYDKDFNNEADTPDNFQSRRPNTSFCFLDIRSPGLGDTAMYLCATSSSFMGEQYFGPGTRLTVT.

The sample holds a few counts of this clonotype. This rearrangement joins TRBV20-1 to TRBJ2-3; D remains unclear. Germline V gene data show CDR1 as DFQATT and CDR2 as SNEGSKA (reference sequence). With 6 bases removed from V and 2 bases from J, the gap between germline ends came to 12 bases. This CDR3 has 13 amino acids. The CDR3 DNA is TGCAGTGCCTTGAGCAGCAACACAGATACGCAGTATTTT. This translates into CSALSSNTDTQYF.

V and J are TRBV4-3 and TRBJ2-1, with 9 bases lining up with TRBD2. CDR1 is LGHNA, CDR2 YSLEER, per germline. This CDR3 has 16 residues. With 2 bases clipped from V and 3 bases from J, the junction kept 5 bases outside the gene matches. CDR3 nucleotides: TGCGCCAGCAGCCAATGGGCGGGGGGGCGCTACAATGAGCAGTTCTTC. Translated: CASSQWAGGRYNEQFF.

Many counts were recorded for this clonotype. The chain couples TRBV12-3 or TRBV12-4 to TRBJ2-1; a weak D match, TRBD2 (5 bases). V lost 6 bases to trimming and J lost 9 bases, with 24 bases between them. The CDR3 runs 16 residues. DNA of the CDR3: TGTGCCAGCAGCCACCCCGTGGGCTCATTGGGGAGTGAGCAGTTCTTC. Its translation: CASSHPVGSLGSEQFF.

This chain connects TRBV28 to TRBJ1-4; D is ambiguous. The V end lost 2 bases, the J end lost 3 bases, and 7 bases lay between the germline ends. Germline V gene data show CDR1 as MDHEN and CDR2 as SYDVKM. The CDR3 sequence is 14 residues long. The CDR3 protein is CASSLNGANEKLFF. CDR3 bases: TGTGCCAGCAGTTTAAACGGGGCTAATGAAAAACTGTTTTTT.

This clonotype was picked up many times. The gene calls are TRBV7-2 and TRBJ1-1; D is unclear. There are 12 residues in the CDR3. With 5 bases removed from V and 11 bases from J, the gap between germline ends came to 15 bases. Germline V lookup: CDR1 SGHTA, CDR2 FQGNSA. In DNA, the CDR3 is TGTGCCAGCAGCCCCCTACTTCTCCGGGCTTTCTTT. Its protein product is CASSPLLLRAFF.

The chain uses TRBV20-1 and TRBJ2-3, with 7 nucleotides matching TRBD2. With 3 bases clipped from V and 4 bases from J, the junction kept 13 bases outside the gene matches. The germline CDR1 and CDR2 sequences are DFQATT and SNEGSKA (reference sequence). This CDR3 is 16 amino acids long. As DNA, the CDR3 is TGCAGTGCTAGCCCCACGGCAGCGGGACTTGCAGATACGCAGTATTTT. Its protein is CSASPTAAGLADTQYF.

This clonotype has ten or more counts. This chain links TRBV10-3 with TRBJ1-1, with no clear D. The CDR3 covers 15 residues. From germline, CDR1 is ENHRY and CDR2 SYGVKD. Trimming removed 3 bases at V and 3 bases at J, with 14 bases between. The CDR3 region is CAISDVAGLDTEAFF. In DNA, the CDR3 is TGTGCCATCAGTGACGTCGCCGGTCTGGACACTGAAGCTTTCTTT.

This clonotype showed up many times. The J gene is TRBJ2-7, the V gene TRBV7-2; D remains ambiguous. The V end was cut by 5 bases, the J end by 3 bases, with 11 bases between. This CDR3 is built from 13 residues. Germline CDR1 and CDR2: SGHTA and FQGNSA. The CDR3 coding sequence is TGTGCCAGCAGCCCAACGGCCCTCTACGAGCAGTACTTC. This codes for CASSPTALYEQYF.

The V gene is TRBV30, the J gene TRBJ1-4; tentatively, D is TRBD1 (5 bases). Germline CDR1 and CDR2: GTSNPN and SVGIG (reference sequence). Deletions cut 1 base from V and 7 bases from J, with 10 bases between. The CDR3 sequence is 13 residues long. The chain's CDR3 is CAWSGGIREKLFF. The CDR3 DNA reads as TGTGCCTGGAGTGGGGGGATTCGTGAAAAACTGTTTTTT. Combining the CDR3 with reference TRBV30 and TRBJ1-4 gives the whole variable domain SQTIHQWPATLVQPVGSPLSLECTVEGTSNPNLYWYRQAAGRGLQLLFYSVGIGQISSEVPQNLSASRPQDRQFILSSKKLLLSDSGFYLCAWSGGIREKLFFGSGTQLSVL.

The chain uses TRBV20-1 and TRBJ1-2; TRBD1 matches at 8 bases. Losses at the gene ends were 6 bases for V and 7 bases for J; bases not matched to a gene: 7. The germline V gene encodes CDR1 DFQATT and CDR2 SNEGSKA (reference sequence). The CDR3 covers 12 residues. CDR3 protein: CSADDRGLGYTF. The CDR3 region has the DNA TGCAGTGCAGACGACAGGGGTCTTGGCTACACCTTC.

Only a few counts were recorded for this clonotype. J is TRBJ2-3 and V is TRBV6-2 or TRBV6-3; no clear D. V lost 0 bases, J lost 10 bases, and 17 bases lay in between. There are 15 residues in the CDR3. Germline CDR1 and CDR2: MNHEY and SVGEGT. The CDR3 DNA follows: TGTGCCAGCAGTTACTCGTCAGCCCAGCCCGTGTCGCAGTATTTT. Translating gives CASSYSSAQPVSQYF.

This clonotype turned up a few times. V and J are TRBV10-3 and TRBJ1-2; no reliable D call. The CDR3 is 14 amino acids. Trimming removed 0 bases from V and 4 bases from J, with 9 bases in between. In germline, CDR1 is ENHRY, CDR2 SYGVKD. The CDR3 reads CAISESGAGYGYTF. The DNA for the CDR3 is TGTGCCATCAGTGAGTCGGGAGCAGGCTATGGCTACACCTTC.

Many counts were recorded for this clonotype. The chain has TRBV10-3 and TRBJ2-7; perhaps TRBD1 as D (6 bases). V lost 4 bases, J lost 6 bases, and 19 bases lay in between. This CDR3 region has 15 residues. CDR1 is ENHRY, CDR2 SYGVKD, per germline. The CDR3 sequence is CAISGSETRQAEQYF. In DNA, the CDR3 is TGTGCCATCAGTGGTTCGGAGACCCGACAGGCCGAGCAGTACTTC.

This clonotype came up many times. This chain connects TRBV7-9 to TRBJ2-3; D perhaps matches TRBD1 (6 bases). This CDR3 has 12 amino acids. Trimming took off 3 bases at V and 7 bases at J, with 8 bases between the two ends. Germline V gene lookup returns CDR1 SEHNR and CDR2 FQNEAQ (reference sequence). This CDR3 reads CASSLTGNTQYF. The CDR3, as DNA: TGTGCCAGCAGCTTGACAGGCAATACGCAGTATTTT.

The chain couples TRBV5-1 to TRBJ2-1; 11 nucleotides agree with TRBD2. Germline CDR1 SGHRS, CDR2 YFSETQ. CDR3 size: 17 residues. The V and J ends lost 3 bases and 5 bases, in that order; junction bases with no gene match: 10. CDR3: CASSSLTSGDQHNEQFF. CDR3 nucleotides: TGCGCCAGCAGCTCGCTGACTAGCGGGGACCAACACAATGAGCAGTTCTTC.

In this sample, this clonotype turned up a few times. The gene calls are TRBV5-1 and TRBJ1-3; D ambiguous. CDR3 length equals 12 residues. Trimming removed 3 bases from V and 4 bases from J, with 5 bases in between. Germline V gives CDR1 SGHRS, CDR2 YFSETQ. The CDR3 is CASSWEGNTIYF. The CDR3 DNA sequence: TGCGCCAGCAGCTGGGAAGGAAACACCATATATTTT.

The sample holds many counts of this clonotype. V is TRBV7-2 and J is TRBJ2-1; tentatively, D is TRBD2 (6 bases). The CDR3 covers 12 residues. V lost 1 base, J lost 9 bases, and 7 bases lay in between. Germline V CDR1 and CDR2: SGHTA, FQGNSA. CDR3 sequence (DNA): TGTGCCAGCAGCTTAGTGCGGGGTGAGCAGTTCTTC. The encoded protein is CASSLVRGEQFF. The full variable domain, with the rest looked up from reference TRBV7-2 and TRBJ2-1, is GAGVSQSPSNKVTEKGKDVELRCDPISGHTALYWYRQSLGQGLEFLIYFQGNSAPDKSGLPSDRFSAERTGGSVSTLTIQRTQQEDSAVYLCASSLVRGEQFFGPGTRLTVL.

In this sample, this clonotype turned up a few times. The V and J genes are TRBV7-2 and TRBJ2-5, with 10 bases that match TRBD2. The germline V gene encodes CDR1 SGHTA and CDR2 FQGNSA. The CDR3 length is 18 residues. V was clipped by 1 base and J by 0 bases; unmatched bases: 8. In DNA, the CDR3 is TGTGCCAGCAGCTTAGACCCACCGGGACTAGCGAACCAAGAGACCCAGTACTTC. This encodes CASSLDPPGLANQETQYF.

J is TRBJ2-7 and V is TRBV27, with 9 bases matching TRBD2. V trimming: 4 bases; J trimming: 3 bases; junction bases outside the gene matches: 13. CDR1 is MNHEY, CDR2 SMNVEV, per germline (reference sequence). The CDR3 runs to 17 residues. CDR3 amino acids: CASSSRAGGPRNYEQYF. The CDR3 coding sequence is TGTGCCAGCAGTTCTCGGGCGGGAGGGCCCCGAAACTACGAGCAGTACTTC.

This clonotype has more than one count but fewer than ten. V usage is TRBV10-1 and J usage is TRBJ2-7, with a weak D call TRBD2 (5 bases). With 11 bases removed from V and 2 bases from J, the gap between germline ends came to 22 bases. Germline loops: CDR1 WNHNN, CDR2 SYGVQD (reference sequence). The CDR3 totals 15 residues. The CDR3: CARSASPGFTYEQYF. DNA for the CDR3: TGCGCCCGATCTGCCAGCCCGGGATTCACCTACGAGCAGTACTTC.

This clonotype was found a few times. This chain uses TRBV7-2 with TRBJ1-2; D may be TRBD1 (6 bases). Germline-derived CDR1 and CDR2 are SGHTA and FQGNSA. Trimming took 5 bases from V and 6 from J, leaving 16 bases between them. The CDR3 loop spans 14 amino acids. CDR3 loop: CASSRSTQGNGYTF. DNA for the CDR3: TGTGCCAGCAGCCGATCGACCCAGGGGAATGGCTACACCTTC.

The chain couples TRBV28 to TRBJ1-5; 7 nucleotides align to TRBD1. This CDR3 is 15 amino acids long. Germline assignment: CDR1 MDHEN and CDR2 SYDVKM. V dropped 5 bases and J dropped 0; count of bases not matched to a gene: 4. The CDR3 sequence is CASSLRDSSNQPQHF. Here the CDR3 DNA reads TGTGCCAGCAGTCTCCGGGACAGTAGCAATCAGCCCCAGCATTTT.

There are a few counts of this clonotype. This chain uses TRBV12-3 or TRBV12-4 with TRBJ2-2, with D perhaps matching TRBD2 (7 bases). The CDR3 has 15 amino acids. Between the trimmed V and J ends, which lost 3 bases and 5 bases, there was a span of 13 bases. The CDR3 DNA reads as TGTGCCAGCAGTTTTGGACTAGGGGGGACCGGGGAGCTGTTTTTT. Amino acid sequence: CASSFGLGGTGELFF.

This clonotype was observed at least ten times. The chain employs TRBV7-7 and TRBJ2-7; D uncertain. Per the germline V gene, CDR1 is SSHAT and CDR2 is FNYEAQ (reference sequence). The CDR3 is 12 amino acids. Trimming took 6 bases from V and 9 from J, leaving 15 bases between them. The CDR3: CASSASTGPQYF. The CDR3 DNA is TGTGCCAGCAGTGCATCTACCGGACCGCAGTACTTC.

Of note for this clonotype: Possible read error: a much larger clone is one base away. This sequence joins TRBV7-6 and TRBJ1-5; D uncertain. V was pared by 4 bases and J by 3 bases, with 13 bases between. The CDR3 totals 15 residues. Germline assignment: CDR1 SGHVS and CDR2 FNYEAQ. CDR3 bases: TGTGCCAGCAGCTCAATAGAGGGCCTCAATCAGCCCCAGCATTTT. Amino acids: CASSSIEGLNQPQHF.